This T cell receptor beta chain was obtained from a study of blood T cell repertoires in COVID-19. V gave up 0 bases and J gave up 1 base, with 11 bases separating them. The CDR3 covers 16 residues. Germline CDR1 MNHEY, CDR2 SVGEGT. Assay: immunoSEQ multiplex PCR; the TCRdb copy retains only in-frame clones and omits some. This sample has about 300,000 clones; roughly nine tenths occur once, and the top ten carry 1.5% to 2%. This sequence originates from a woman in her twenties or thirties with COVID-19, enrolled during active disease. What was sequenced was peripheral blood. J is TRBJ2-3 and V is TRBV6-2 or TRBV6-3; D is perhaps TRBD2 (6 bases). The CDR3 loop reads CASSYSLGLGTDTQYF. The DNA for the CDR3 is TGTGCCAGCAGTTACTCGTTGGGACTGGGCACAGATACGCAGTATTTT.